Listed below are T cell receptor beta chains from one sample, sequenced in a study of CD8+ T cells in alopecia areata. Some clones are missing from TCRdb's copy, which holds only in-frame ones; the method was immunoSEQ multiplex PCR. Of 110,000 or so clones listed, approximately 58% are singletons. The sample taken for sequencing was CD4+ T cells sorted from blood. These receptors all stem from a human donor in good health. Each CDR3 is given with its conserved first and last residue.

CDR3	V	J
CASSQQENYGYTF	TRBV11-2	TRBJ1-2
CASSLAGRAPPYNEQFF	TRBV5-6	TRBJ2-1
CASSREGQDGGYTF	TRBV25-1	TRBJ1-2
CAWRGGDRQPQHF	TRBV30	TRBJ1-5
CSVRQGATEAFF	TRBV29-1	TRBJ1-1
CASSSSGTWPYEQYF	TRBV27	TRBJ2-7
CSALGPGTDTQYF	TRBV29-1	TRBJ2-3
CASSGAGNTIYF	TRBV2	TRBJ1-3
CSVSSGNSNQPQHF	TRBV29-1	TRBJ1-5
CASSVAPSASGDTQYF	TRBV9	TRBJ2-3
CASRRGQGGNQPQHF	TRBV4-1	TRBJ1-5
CASSLAGGGDEQFF	TRBV7-6	TRBJ2-1
CASSGRQYEKLFF	TRBV7-9	TRBJ1-4
CAWSRQGGGYTF	TRBV30	TRBJ1-2
CASSPGRGYGYTF	TRBV18	TRBJ1-2
CATVDGIYNSPLHF	TRBV6-4	TRBJ1-6
CASSTEGLSYEQYF	TRBV5-1	TRBJ2-7